This note documents a single TCR beta chain sequence. This record belongs to a study of blood T cell repertoires in COVID-19. Whole-study context: The samples span acute and convalescent COVID-19 from the United States, Italy and Spain. PBMCs, B-cell-depleted T cells, or T cells were the source of the cDNA or gDNA that made up the material.

Method: immunoSEQ multiplex PCR; TCRdb's copy keeps in-frame clones and lacks some. This table holds a few hundred thousand clones, around nine tenths found once. The CDR3 runs to 15 residues. Germline loops: CDR1 LGHDT, CDR2 YNNKEL (reference sequence). The germline V and J ends were trimmed by 0 bases and 2 bases, with 11 bases remaining between them. V is TRBV3-1 (or the pseudogene TRBV3-2) and J is TRBJ2-7; D call uncertain. The sequence was obtained from a woman in her twenties or thirties with COVID-19, enrolled during active disease. The sequencing sample was made of peripheral blood. CDR3 nucleotide sequence: TGTGCCAGCAGCCAAGAGTGGAGATCAGCCTACGAGCAGTACTTC. Translation: CASSQEWRSAYEQYF.